This T cell receptor beta chain was observed in a study of lymphopenia after photon versus proton radiotherapy. Profiled with immunoSEQ multiplex PCR; TCRdb holds only in-frame clones, not every one. Of some 25,000 clones in the sample, 75% to 90% were seen once. Concerning this clone: Antigen unknown.

Study-wide results and caveats: A bigger post-nadir fall in TCR diversity correlated inversely with survival time in deceased patients. After lymphocyte nadir, photon-treated repertoires showed oligoclonal expansion, especially CD8+ Temra. Under photons, naive T cells and diversity fell while effector/memory populations rose.

The CDR3 runs to 16 residues. V lost 6 bases and J lost 7; bases outside the gene matches: 15. CDR1 is LNHDA, CDR2 SQIVND, per germline (reference sequence). This material consisted of peripheral blood, taken from a patient treated with photon-based radiotherapy. This TCR derives from a woman between 50 and 59 years old with pancreatic cancer. The chain links TRBV19 to TRBJ1-5; 7 bases line up with TRBD1. CDR3 sequence: CASSPPARGRGQPQHF. The DNA for the CDR3 is TGTGCCAGTAGCCCCCCTGCAAGGGGGCGCGGGCAGCCCCAGCATTTT.